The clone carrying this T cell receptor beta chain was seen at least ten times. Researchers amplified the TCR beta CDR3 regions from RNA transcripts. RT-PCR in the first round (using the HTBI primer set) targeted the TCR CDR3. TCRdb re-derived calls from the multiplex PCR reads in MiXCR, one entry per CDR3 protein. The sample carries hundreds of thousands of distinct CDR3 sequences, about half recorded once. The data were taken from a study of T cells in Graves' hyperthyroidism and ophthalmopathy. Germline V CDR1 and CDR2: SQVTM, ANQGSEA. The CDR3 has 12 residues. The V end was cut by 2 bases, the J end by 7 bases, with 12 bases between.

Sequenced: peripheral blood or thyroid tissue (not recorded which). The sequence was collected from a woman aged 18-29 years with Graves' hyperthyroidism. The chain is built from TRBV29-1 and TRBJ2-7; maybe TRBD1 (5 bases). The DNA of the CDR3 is TGCAGCGTTGAACAGGGTCCTTTTGAGCAGTACTTC. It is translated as CSVEQGPFEQYF.